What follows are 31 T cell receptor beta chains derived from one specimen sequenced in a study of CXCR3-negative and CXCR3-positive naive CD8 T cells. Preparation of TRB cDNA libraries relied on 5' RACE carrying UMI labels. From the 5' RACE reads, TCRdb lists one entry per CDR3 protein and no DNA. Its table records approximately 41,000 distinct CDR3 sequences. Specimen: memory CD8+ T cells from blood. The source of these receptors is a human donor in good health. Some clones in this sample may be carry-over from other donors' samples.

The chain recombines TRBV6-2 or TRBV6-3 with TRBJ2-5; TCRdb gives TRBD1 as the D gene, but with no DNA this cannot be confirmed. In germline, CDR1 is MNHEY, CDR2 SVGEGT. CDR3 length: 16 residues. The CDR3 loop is CASSSKPSGLQETQYF.

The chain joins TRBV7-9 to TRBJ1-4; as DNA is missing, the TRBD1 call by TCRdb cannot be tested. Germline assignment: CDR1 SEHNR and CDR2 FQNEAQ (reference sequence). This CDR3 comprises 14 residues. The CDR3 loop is CASSLKGVNEKLFF.

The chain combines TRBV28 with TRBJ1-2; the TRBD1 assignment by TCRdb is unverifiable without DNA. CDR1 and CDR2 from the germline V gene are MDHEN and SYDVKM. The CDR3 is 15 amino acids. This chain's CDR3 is CASSHAGQGVDGYTF.

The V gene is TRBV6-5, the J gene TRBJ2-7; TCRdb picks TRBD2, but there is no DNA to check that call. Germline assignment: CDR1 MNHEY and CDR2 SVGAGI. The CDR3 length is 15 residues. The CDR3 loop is CASSSYTARSYEQYF.

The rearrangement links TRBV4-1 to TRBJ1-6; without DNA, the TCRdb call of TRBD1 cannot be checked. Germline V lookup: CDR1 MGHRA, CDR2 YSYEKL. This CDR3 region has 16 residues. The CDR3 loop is CASSQTGQGYNSPLHF.

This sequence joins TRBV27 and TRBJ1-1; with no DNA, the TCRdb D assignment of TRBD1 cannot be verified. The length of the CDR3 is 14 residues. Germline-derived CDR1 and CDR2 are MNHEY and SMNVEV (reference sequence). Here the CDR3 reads CASRPGQGGSEAFF.

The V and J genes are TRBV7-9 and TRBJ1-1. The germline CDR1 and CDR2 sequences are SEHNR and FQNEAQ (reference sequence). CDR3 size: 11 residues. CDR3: CASSLGTEAFF.

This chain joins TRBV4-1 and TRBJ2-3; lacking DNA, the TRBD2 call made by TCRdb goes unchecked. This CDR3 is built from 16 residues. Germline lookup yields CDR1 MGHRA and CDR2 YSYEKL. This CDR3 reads CASSQPLAGVADTQYF.

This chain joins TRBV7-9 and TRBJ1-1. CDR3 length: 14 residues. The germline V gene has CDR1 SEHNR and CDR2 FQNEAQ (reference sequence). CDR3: CASSLGLTNTEAFF.

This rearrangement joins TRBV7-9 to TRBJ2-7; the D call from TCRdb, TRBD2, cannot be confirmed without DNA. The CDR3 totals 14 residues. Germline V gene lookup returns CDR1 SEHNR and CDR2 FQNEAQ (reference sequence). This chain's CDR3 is CASSARSGTYEQYF.

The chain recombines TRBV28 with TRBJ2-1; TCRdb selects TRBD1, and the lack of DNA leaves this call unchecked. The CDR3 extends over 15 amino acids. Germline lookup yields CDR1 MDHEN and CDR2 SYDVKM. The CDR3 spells CASSAGTGGWNEQFF.

The CDR3 sequence is CSVDGQRVSYTF. V usage is TRBV29-1 and J usage is TRBJ1-2. The CDR3 is made up of 12 amino acids. The germline V gene has CDR1 SQVTM and CDR2 ANQGSEA.

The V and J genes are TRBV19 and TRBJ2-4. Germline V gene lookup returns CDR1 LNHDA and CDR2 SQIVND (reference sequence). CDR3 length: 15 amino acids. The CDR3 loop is CASSMGTSGKNIQYF.

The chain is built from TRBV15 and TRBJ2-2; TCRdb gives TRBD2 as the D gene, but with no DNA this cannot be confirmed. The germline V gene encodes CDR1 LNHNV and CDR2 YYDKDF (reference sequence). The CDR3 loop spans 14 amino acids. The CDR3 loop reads CATSSRREVGELFF.

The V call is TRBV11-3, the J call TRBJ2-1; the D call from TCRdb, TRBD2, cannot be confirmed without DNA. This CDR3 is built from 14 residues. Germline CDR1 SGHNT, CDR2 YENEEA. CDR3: CASSPAMAYNEQFF.

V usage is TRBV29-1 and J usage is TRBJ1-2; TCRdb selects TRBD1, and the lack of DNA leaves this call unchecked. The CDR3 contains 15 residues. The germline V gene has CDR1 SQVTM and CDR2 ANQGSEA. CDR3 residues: CSVEGDRDRGYGYTF.

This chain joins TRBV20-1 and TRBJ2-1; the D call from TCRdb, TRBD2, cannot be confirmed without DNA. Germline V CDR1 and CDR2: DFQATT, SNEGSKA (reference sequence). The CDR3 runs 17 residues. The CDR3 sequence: CSARDFGLADLGGEQFF.

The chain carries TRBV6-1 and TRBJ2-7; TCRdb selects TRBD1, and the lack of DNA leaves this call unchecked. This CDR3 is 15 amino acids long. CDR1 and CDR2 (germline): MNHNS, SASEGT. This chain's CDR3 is CASSEEGTGGYEQYF.

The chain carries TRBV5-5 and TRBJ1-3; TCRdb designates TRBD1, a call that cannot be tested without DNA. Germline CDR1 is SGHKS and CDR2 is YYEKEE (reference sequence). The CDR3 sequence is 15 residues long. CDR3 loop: CASSLGQGTGNTIYF.

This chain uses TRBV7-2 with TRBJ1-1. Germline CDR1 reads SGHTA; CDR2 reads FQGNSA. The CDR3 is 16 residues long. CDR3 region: CASSLYSSLGNTEAFF.

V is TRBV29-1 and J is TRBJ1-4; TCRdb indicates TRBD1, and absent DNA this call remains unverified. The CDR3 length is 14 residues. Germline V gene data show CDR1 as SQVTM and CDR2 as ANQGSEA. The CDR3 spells CSVLPGQGPSELFF.

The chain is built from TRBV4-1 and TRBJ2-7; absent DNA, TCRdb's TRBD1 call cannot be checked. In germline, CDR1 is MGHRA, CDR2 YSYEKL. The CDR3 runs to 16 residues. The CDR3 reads CASSQFGTDRVDEQYF.

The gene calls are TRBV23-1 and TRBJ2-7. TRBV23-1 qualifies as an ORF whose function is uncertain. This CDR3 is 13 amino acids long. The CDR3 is CASSSFRNYEQYF.

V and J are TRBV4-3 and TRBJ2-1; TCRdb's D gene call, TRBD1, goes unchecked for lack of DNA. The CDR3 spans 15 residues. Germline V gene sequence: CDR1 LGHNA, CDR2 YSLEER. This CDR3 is CASSQHRQAYNEQFF.

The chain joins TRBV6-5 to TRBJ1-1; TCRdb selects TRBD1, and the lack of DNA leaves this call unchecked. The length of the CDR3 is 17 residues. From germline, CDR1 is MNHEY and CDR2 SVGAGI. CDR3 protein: CASSDGTALSMNTEAFF.

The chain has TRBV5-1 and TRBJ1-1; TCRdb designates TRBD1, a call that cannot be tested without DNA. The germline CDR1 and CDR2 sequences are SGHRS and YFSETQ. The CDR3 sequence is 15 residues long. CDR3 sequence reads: CASSLGGGRNTEAFF.

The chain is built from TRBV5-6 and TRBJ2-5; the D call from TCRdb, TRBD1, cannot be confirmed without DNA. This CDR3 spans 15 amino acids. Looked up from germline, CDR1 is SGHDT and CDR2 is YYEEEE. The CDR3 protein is CASSLGTGGRETQYF.

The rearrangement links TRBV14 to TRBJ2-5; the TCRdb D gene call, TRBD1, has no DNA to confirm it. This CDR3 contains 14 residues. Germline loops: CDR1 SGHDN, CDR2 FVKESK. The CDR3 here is CASSPGGGQETQYF.

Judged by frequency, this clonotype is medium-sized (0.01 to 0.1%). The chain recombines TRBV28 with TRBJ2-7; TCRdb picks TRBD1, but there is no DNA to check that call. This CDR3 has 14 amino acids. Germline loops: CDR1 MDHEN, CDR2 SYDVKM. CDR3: CASSLQRRVYEQYF.

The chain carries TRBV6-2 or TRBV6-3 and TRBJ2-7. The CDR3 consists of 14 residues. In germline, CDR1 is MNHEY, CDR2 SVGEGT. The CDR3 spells CASSYVGGTYEQYF.

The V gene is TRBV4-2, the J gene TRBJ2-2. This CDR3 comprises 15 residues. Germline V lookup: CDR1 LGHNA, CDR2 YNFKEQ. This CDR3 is CASSQAASNTGELFF.